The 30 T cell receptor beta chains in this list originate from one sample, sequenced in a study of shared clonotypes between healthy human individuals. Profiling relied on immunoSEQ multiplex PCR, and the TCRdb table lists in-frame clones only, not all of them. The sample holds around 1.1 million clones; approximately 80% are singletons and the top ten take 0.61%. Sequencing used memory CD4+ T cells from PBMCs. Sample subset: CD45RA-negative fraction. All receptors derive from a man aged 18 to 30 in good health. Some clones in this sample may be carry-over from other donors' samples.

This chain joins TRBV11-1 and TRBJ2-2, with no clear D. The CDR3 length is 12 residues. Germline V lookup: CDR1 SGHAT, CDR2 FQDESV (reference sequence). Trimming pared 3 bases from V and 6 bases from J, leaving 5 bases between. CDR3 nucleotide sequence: TGTGCCAGCAGCTTCCTAGCCGGGGAGCTGTTTTTT. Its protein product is CASSFLAGELFF.

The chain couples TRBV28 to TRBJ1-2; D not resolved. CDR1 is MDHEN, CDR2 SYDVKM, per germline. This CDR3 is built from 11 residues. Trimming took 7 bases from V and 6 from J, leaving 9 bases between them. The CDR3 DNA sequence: TGTGCCAGCACTGGCGGGAATGGCTACACCTTC. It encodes CASTGGNGYTF.

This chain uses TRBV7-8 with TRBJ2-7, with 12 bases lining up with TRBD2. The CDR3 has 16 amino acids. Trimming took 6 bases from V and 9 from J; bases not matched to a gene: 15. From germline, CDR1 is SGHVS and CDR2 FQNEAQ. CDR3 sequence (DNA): TGTGCCAGCAGGTCCTCCAGTCCGGCTAGCGGGAGGGCGCAGTACTTC. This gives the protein CASRSSSPASGRAQYF.

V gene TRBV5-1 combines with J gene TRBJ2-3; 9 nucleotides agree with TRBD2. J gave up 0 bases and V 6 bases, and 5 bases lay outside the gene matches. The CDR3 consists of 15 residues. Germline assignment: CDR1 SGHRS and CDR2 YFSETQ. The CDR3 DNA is TGCGCCAGCAAAAGACTAGCGGTTAGCACAGATACGCAGTATTTT. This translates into CASKRLAVSTDTQYF.

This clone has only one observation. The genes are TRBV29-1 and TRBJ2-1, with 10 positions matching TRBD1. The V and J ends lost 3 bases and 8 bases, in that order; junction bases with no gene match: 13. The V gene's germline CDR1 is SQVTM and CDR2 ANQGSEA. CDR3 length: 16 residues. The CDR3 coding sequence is TGCAGCGTTGAGGGACTAGGACAGGGGGGTTACGATGAGCAGTTCTTC. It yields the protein CSVEGLGQGGYDEQFF.

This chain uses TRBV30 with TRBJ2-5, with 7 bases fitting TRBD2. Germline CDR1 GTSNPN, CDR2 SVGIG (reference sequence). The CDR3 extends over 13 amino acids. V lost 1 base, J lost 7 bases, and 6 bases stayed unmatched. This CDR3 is CAWSGEGRGTQYF. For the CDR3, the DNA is TGTGCCTGGAGTGGAGAGGGGAGGGGGACCCAGTACTTC.

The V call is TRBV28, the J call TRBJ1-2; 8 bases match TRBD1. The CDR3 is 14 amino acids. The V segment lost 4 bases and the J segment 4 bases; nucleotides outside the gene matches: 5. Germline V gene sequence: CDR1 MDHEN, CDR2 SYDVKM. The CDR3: CASSSGDRLYGYTF. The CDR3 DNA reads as TGTGCCAGCAGTTCGGGGGACAGGCTCTATGGCTACACCTTC.

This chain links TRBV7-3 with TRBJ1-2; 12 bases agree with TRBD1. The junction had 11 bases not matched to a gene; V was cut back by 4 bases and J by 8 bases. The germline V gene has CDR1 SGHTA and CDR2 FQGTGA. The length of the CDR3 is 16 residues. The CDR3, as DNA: TGTGCCAGCAGCTCTCAACCGGGACAGGGGGCGCGGGGCTACACCTTC. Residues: CASSSQPGQGARGYTF.

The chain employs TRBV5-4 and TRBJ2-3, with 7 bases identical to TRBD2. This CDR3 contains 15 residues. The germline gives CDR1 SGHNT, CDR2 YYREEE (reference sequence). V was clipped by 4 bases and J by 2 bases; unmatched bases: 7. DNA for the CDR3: TGTGCCAGCAGCCCGGGGAGGGGTGTCACAGATACGCAGTATTTT. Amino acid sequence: CASSPGRGVTDTQYF.

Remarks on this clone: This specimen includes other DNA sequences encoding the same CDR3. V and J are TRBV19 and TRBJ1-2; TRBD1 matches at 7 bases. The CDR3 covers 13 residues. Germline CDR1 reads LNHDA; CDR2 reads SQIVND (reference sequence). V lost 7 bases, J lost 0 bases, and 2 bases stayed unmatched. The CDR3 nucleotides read TGTGCCAGTACGGGGACAGCTAACTATGGCTACACCTTC. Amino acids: CASTGTANYGYTF.

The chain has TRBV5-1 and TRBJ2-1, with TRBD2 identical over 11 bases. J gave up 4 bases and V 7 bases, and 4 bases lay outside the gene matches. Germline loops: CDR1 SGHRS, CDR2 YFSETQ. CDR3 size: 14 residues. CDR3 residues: CASAGLAVYNEQFF. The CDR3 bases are TGCGCCAGCGCGGGACTAGCGGTGTACAATGAGCAGTTCTTC.

CDR3 residues: CASSRRDSRNTGELFF. The CDR3 region has the DNA TGCGCCAGCAGCCGACGGGACAGCAGAAACACCGGGGAGCTGTTTTTT. The rearrangement uses TRBV5-1 and TRBJ2-2; 7 nucleotides agree with TRBD1. This CDR3 has 16 amino acids. The germline gives CDR1 SGHRS, CDR2 YFSETQ. Trimming took 4 bases from V and 2 from J; bases not matched to a gene: 8.

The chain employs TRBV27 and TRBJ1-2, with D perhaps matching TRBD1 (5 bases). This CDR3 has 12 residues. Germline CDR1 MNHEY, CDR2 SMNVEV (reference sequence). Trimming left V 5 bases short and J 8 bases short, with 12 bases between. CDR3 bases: TGTGCCAGCAGTCTGCAGGGAGTAGGCTACACCTTC. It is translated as CASSLQGVGYTF.

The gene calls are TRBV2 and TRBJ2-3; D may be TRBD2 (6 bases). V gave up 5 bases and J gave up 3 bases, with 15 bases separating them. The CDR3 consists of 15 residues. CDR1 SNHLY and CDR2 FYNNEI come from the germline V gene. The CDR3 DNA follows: TGTGCCAGCAGTCTCCCTATACTAGCTACAGATACGCAGTATTTT. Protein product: CASSLPILATDTQYF.

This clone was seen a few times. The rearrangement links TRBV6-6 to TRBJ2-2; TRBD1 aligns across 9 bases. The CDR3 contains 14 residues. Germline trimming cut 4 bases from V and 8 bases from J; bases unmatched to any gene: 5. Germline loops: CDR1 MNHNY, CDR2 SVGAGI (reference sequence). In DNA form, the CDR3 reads TGTGCCAGCAGTTGGGACAGGGTTAGGGGGGAGCTGTTTTTT. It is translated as CASSWDRVRGELFF.

For the CDR3, the DNA is TGTGCCAGCAGGACTTGGGGCGGCGGGACAGATACGCAGTATTTT. Amino acid sequence: CASRTWGGGTDTQYF. The rearrangement links TRBV28 to TRBJ2-3, with D perhaps TRBD1 or TRBD2 (5 bases each). The CDR3 runs to 15 residues. V was trimmed by 6 bases and J by 3 bases, leaving 16 bases between them. Germline CDR1 is MDHEN and CDR2 is SYDVKM.

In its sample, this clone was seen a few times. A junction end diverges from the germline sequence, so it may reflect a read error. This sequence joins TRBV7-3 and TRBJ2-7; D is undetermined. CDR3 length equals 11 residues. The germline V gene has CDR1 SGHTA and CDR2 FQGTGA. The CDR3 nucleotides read TGTGCCAGCAGCCTTCAGGCTTCTCAACACTTC. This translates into CASSLQASQHF. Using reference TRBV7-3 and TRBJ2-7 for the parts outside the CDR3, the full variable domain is GAGVSQTPSNKVTEKGKYVELRCDPISGHTALYWYRQSLGQGPEFLIYFQGTGAADDSGLPNDRFFAVRPEGSVSTLKIQRTERGDSAVYLCASSLQASQHFGPGTRLTVT.

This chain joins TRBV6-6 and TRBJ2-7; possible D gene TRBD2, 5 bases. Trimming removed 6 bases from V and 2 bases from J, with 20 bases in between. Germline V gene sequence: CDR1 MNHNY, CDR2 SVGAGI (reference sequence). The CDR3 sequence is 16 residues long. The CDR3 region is CASSPQHSGTAYEQYF. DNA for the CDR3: TGTGCCAGCAGCCCACAACACAGCGGTACTGCCTACGAGCAGTACTTC.

For the CDR3, the DNA is TGTGCCAGCAGCGTTACCTCGGGGCGGAGCACAGATACGCAGTATTTT. It yields the protein CASSVTSGRSTDTQYF. The V gene is TRBV9, the J gene TRBJ2-3; perhaps D is TRBD1 or TRBD2 (5 bases each). Germline V gene lookup returns CDR1 SGDLS and CDR2 YYNGEE. The CDR3 loop spans 16 amino acids. The ends were cut back, 2 bases at V and 0 bases at J, with 13 bases in the middle.

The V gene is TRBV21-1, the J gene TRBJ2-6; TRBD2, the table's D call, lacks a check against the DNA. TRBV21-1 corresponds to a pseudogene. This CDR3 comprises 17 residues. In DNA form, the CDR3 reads TGTGCCAGCAGCAAAGTTCCGCCGAGCTCTGGGGCCAACGTCCTGACTTTC. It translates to CASSKVPPSSGANVLTF.

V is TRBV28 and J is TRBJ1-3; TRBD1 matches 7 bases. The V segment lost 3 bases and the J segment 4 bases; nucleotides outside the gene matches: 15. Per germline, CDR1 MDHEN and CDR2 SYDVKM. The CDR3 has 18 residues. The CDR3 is CASSFSTGRRWSGNTIYF. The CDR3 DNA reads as TGTGCCAGCAGTTTCTCGACAGGGAGAAGATGGTCAGGAAACACCATATATTTT.

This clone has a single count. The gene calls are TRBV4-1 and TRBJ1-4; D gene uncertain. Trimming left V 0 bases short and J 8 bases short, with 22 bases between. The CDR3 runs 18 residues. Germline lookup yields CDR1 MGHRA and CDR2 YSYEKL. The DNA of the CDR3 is TGCGCCAGCAGCCAAGATGGCAGCGGCTATAGAACTTACGAAAAACTGTTTTTT. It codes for CASSQDGSGYRTYEKLFF.

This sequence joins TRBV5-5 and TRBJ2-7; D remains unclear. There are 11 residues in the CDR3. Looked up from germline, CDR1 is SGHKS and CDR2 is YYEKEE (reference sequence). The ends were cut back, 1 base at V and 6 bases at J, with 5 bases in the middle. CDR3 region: CASSLLREQYF. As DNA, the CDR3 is TGTGCCAGCAGCTTGCTCCGCGAGCAGTACTTC. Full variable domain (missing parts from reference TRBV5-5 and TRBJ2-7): DAGVTQSPTHLIKTRGQQVTLRCSPISGHKSVSWYQQVLGQGPQFIFQYYEKEERGRGNFPDRFSARQFPNYSSELNVNALLLGDSALYLCASSLLREQYFGPGTRLTVT.

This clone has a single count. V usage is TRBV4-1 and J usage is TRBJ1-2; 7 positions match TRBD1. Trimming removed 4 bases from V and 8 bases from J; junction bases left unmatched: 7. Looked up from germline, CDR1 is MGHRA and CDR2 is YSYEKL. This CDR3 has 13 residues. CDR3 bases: TGCGCCAGCAGCCGGGACAGCGGTTACGGCTACACCTTC. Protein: CASSRDSGYGYTF.

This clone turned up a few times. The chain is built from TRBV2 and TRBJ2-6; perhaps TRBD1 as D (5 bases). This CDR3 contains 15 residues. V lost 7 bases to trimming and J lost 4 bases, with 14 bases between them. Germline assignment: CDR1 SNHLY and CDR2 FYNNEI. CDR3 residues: CASKSTGSGANVLTF. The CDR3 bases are TGTGCCAGCAAATCAACAGGATCCGGGGCCAACGTCCTGACTTTC.

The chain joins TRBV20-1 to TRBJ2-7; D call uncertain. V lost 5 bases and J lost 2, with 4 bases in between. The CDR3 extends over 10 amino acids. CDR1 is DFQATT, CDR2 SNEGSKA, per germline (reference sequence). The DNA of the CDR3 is TGCAGTGCTGCCGCCTACGAGCAGTACTTC. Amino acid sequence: CSAAAYEQYF.

The CDR3 DNA follows: TGTGCCAGCAGCGCGGGACCCGGGACAGGCGGCGTCACCCTCCACTTT. Its translation is CASSAGPGTGGVTLHF. The chain recombines TRBV9 with TRBJ1-6; TRBD1 matches at 8 bases. Per germline, CDR1 SGDLS and CDR2 YYNGEE. This CDR3 region has 16 residues. J lost 14 bases, V lost 3 bases, and 16 bases had no gene match. Filled out from reference TRBV9 and TRBJ1-6, the complete variable domain reads DSGVTQTPKHLITATGQRVTLRCSPRSGDLSVYWYQQSLDQGLQFLIQYYNGEERAKGNILERFSAQQFPDLHSELNLSSLELGDSALYFCASSAGPGTGGVTLHFGNGTRLTVT.

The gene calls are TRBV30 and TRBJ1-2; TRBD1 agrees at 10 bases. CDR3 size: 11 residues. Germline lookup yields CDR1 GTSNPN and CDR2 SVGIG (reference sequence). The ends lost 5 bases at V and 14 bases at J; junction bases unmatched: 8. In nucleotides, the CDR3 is TGTGCCTGGTCACGACAGGGGGCAGGTACCTTC. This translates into CAWSRQGAGTF.

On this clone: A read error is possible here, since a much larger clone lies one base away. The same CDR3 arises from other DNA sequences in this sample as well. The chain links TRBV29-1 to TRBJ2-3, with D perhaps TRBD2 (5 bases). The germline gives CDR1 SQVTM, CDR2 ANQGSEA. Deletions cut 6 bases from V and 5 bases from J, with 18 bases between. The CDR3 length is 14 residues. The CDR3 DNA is TGCAGCGTGACTGGACTGGCGGGCCTAGATACGCAGTATTTT. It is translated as CSVTGLAGLDTQYF.

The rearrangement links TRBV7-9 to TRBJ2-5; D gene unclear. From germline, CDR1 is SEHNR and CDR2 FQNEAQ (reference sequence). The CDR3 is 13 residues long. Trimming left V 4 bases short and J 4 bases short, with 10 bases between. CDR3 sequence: CASSYGPRETQYF. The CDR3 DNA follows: TGTGCCAGCAGCTACGGACCAAGAGAGACCCAGTACTTC.